This T cell receptor (beta chain) was sequenced for a study of cytomegalovirus exposure and HLA in healthy donors. Study-wide points: Roughly uniform sequencing depth across donors was assumed, possibly incorrectly.

This clone was seen a single time. Its target is unknown. The PCR employed 60 Vbeta primers together with 13 Jbeta primers. Produced via immunoSEQ multiplex PCR; TCRdb's table is partial and in-frame only. Of more than 150,000 clones in the sample, about four fifths were seen once. This sequence was found in a girl aged 10 to 17 in good health and CMV-seropositive. Specimen: PBMCs.

The CDR3 protein is CASSSGGAGEQYF. In nucleotides, the CDR3 is TGTGCCAGCAGCTCGGGGGGGGCGGGCGAGCAGTACTTC. This chain links TRBV7-6 with TRBJ2-7; TRBD2 agrees at 8 bases. J was trimmed by 6 bases and V by 4 bases; bases with no gene match: 5. The CDR3 consists of 13 residues. Germline values: CDR1 SGHVS, CDR2 FNYEAQ. Combining the CDR3 with reference TRBV7-6 and TRBJ2-7 gives the whole variable domain GAGVSQSPRYKVTKRGQDVALRCDPISGHVSLYWYRQALGQGPEFLTYFNYEAQQDKSGLPNDRFSAERPEGSISTLTIQRTEQRDSAMYRCASSSGGAGEQYFGPGTRLTVT.